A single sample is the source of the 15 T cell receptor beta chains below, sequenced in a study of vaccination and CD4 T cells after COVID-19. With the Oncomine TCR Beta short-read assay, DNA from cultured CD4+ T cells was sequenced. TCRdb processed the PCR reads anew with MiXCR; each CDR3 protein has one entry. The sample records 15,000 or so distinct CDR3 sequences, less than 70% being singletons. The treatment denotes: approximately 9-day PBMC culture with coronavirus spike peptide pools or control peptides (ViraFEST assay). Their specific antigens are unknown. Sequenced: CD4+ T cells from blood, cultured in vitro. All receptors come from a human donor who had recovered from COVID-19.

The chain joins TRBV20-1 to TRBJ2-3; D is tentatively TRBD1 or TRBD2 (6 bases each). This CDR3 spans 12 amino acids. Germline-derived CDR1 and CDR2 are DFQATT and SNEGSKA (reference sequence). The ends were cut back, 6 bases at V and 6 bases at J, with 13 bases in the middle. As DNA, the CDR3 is TGCAGTGCAGGAGGAGGGGGTGATACGCAGTATTTT. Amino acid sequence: CSAGGGGDTQYF.

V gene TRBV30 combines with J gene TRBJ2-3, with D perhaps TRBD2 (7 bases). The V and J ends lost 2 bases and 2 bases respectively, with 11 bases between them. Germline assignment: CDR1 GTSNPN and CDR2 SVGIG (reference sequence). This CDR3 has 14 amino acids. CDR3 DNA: TGTGCCTGGAGTCCCGGGGGGCCCACAGATACGCAGTATTTT. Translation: CAWSPGGPTDTQYF.

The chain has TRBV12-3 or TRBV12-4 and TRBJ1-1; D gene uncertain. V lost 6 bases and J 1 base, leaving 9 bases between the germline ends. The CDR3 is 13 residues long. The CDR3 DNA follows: TGTGCCAGCAGAGTCTCAGCGAACACTGAAGCTTTCTTT. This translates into CASRVSANTEAFF.

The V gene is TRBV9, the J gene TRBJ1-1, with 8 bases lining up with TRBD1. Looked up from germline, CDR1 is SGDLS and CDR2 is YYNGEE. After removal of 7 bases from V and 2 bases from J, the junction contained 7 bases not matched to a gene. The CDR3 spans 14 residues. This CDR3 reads CASGQGPSNTEAFF. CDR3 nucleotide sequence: TGTGCCAGCGGACAGGGACCCTCAAACACTGAAGCTTTCTTT.

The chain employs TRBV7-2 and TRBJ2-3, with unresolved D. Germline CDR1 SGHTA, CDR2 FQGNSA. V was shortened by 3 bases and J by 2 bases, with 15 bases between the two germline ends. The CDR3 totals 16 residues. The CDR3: CASSLYGSVPTDTQYF. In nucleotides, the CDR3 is TGTGCCAGCAGCTTGTACGGGTCAGTTCCCACAGATACGCAGTATTTT. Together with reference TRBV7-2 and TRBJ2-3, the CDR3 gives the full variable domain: GAGVSQSPSNKVTEKGKDVELRCDPISGHTALYWYRQSLGQGLEFLIYFQGNSAPDKSGLPSDRFSAERTGGSVSTLTIQRTQQEDSAVYLCASSLYGSVPTDTQYFGPGTRLTVL.

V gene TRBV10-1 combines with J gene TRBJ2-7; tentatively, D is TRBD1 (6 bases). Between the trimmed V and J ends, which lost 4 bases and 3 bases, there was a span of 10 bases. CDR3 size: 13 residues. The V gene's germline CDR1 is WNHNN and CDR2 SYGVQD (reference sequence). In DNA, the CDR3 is TGCGCCAGCAGTGTTGGCAGGGGCTACGAGCAGTACTTC. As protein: CASSVGRGYEQYF.

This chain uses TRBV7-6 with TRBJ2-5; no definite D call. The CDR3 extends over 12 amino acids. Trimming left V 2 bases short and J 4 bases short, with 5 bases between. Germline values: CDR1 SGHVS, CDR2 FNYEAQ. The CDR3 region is CASSLHRETQYF. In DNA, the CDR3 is TGTGCCAGCAGCTTACATCGAGAGACCCAGTACTTC.

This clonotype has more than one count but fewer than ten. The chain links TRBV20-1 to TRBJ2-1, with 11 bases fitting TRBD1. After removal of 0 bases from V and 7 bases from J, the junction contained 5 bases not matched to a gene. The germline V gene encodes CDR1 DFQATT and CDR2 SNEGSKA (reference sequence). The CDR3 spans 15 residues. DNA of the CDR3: TGCAGTGCTAGAGAAGGGACAGGGGGTGAGAATGAGCAGTTCTTC. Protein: CSAREGTGGENEQFF.

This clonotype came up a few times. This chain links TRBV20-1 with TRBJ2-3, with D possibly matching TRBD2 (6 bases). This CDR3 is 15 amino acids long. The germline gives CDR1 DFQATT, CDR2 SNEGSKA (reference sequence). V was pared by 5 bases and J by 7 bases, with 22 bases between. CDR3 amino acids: CSAPPGTGADYTQYF. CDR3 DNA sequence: TGCAGTGCTCCACCCGGGACTGGGGCCGATTATACGCAGTATTTT.

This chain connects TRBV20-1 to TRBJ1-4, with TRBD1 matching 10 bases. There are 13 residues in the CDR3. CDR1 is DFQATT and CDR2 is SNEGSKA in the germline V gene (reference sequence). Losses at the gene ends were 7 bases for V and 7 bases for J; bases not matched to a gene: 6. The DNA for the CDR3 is TGCAGTGGGACAGGGGGGGTGGGTGAAAAACTGTTTTTT. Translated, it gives CSGTGGVGEKLFF.

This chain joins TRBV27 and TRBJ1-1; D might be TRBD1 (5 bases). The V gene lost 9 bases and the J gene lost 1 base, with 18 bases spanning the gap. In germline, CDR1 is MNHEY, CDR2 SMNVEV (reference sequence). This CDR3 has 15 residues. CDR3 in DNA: TGTGCCAGGAGGGTACCTAAAGGGGAGAACACTGAAGCTTTCTTT. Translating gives CARRVPKGENTEAFF.

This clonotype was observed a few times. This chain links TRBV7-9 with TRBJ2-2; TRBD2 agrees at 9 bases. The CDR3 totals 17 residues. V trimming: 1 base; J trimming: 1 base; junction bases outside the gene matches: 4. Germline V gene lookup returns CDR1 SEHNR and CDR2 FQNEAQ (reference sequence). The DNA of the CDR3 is TGTGCCAGCAGCTTAGGCGCTAGCGGGATGAACACCGGGGAGCTGTTTTTT. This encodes CASSLGASGMNTGELFF.

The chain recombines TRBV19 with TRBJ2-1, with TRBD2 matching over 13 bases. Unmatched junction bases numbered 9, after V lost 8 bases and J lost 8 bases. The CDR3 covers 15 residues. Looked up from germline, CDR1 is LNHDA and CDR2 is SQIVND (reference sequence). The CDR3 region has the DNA TGTGCCAGTGCCCTCGGACTAGCGGGAGTGGATGAGCAGTTCTTC. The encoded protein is CASALGLAGVDEQFF.

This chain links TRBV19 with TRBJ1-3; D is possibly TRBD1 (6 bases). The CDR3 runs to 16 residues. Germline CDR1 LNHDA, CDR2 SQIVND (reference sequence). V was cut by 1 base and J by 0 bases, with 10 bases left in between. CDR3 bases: TGTGCCAGTAGTATAGGACAGGTGTACTCTGGAAACACCATATATTTT. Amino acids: CASSIGQVYSGNTIYF.

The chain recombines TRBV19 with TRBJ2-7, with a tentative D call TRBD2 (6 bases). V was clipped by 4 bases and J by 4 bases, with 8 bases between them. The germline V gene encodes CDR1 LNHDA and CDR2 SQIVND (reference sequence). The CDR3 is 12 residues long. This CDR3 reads CASSNGGYEQYF. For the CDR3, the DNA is TGTGCCAGTAGTAATGGGGGGTACGAGCAGTACTTC.